Here is one T cell receptor (beta chain) with its context. This sample stems from a study of T cell repertoires in cytomegalovirus infection. One entry per CDR3 protein, called by TCRdb with MiXCR from the reads. This table holds hundreds of thousands of distinct CDR3 sequences, around a sixth found once. V lost 6 bases, J lost 4 bases, and 2 bases stayed unmatched. CDR1 is MNHNS, CDR2 SASEGT, per germline. This CDR3 has 13 residues. The sequence came from a human donor in good health (CMV status not recorded). Some clones in this sample may be carry-over from other donors' samples. The chain combines TRBV6-1 with TRBJ2-5; 10 bases map to TRBD1. Sequences were obtained from PBMCs. The CDR3 sequence: CASSRTGGETQYF. The CDR3 DNA is TGTGCCAGCAGCCGGACAGGGGGAGAGACCCAGTACTTC.